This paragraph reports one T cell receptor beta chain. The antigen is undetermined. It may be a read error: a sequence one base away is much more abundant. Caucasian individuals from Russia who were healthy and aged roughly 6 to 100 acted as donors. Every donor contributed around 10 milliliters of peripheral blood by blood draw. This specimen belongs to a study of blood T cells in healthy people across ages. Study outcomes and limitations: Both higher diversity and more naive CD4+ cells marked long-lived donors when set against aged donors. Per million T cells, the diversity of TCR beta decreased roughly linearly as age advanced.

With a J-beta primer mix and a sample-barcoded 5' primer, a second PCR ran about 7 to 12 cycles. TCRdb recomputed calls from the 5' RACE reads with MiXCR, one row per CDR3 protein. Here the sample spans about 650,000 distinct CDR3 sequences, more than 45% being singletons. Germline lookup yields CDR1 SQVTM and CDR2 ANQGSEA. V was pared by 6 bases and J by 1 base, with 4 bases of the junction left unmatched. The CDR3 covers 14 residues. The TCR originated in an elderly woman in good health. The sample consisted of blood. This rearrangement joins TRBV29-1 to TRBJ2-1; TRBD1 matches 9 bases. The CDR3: CSVGQGVSYNEQFF. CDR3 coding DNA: TGCAGCGTGGGACAGGGCGTATCCTACAATGAGCAGTTCTTC.